This is a list of T cell receptor beta chains from one sample in a study of T cell repertoires in cytomegalovirus infection. Their antigens remain unidentified. TCRdb passed the reads through MiXCR, listing each CDR3 protein once. The sample yields roughly 100,000 distinct CDR3 sequences, under 55% seen once. Sequencing used CD8+ T cells from cultured PBMCs, obtained from culture after CMV antigen stimulation. These receptors were taken from a human donor in good health (CMV status not recorded). Some clones in this sample may be carry-over from other donors' samples. Both conserved end residues are part of each CDR3. A D gene is named only where the DNA matches it firmly. Not every row has a clone size; where given, it reads once, few, many or a size class.

CDR3aa	CDR3nt	v_gene	d_gene	abundance	j_gene
CASSSGGTNYEQYF	TGTGCCAGCAGCTCAGGTGGGACAAACTACGAGCAGTACTTC	TRBV7-4	.	few	TRBJ2-7
CSARRTGQGTEAFF	TGCAGTGCTAGAAGGACAGGGCAAGGGACTGAAGCTTTCTTT	TRBV20-1	TRBD1	few	TRBJ1-1
CASSHQGDRGRLESVPTTNERLFF	TGTGCCAGCAGCCATCAGGGGGACAGGGGGCGCTTAGAGAGTGTCCCCACAACTAATGAAAGACTGTTTTTT	TRBV14	TRBD1	.	TRBJ1-4
CASSLGAGLSYEQYF	TGTGCCAGCAGCTTAGGGGCGGGACTCTCCTACGAGCAGTACTTC	TRBV7-2	.	.	TRBJ2-7
CASSLQGAHEQYF	TGTGCCAGCAGCCTTCAGGGGGCACACGAGCAGTACTTC	TRBV14	TRBD1	.	TRBJ2-7
CASSLGGPNYGYTF	TGTGCCAGCAGCCTTGGAGGACCTAACTATGGCTACACCTTC	TRBV7-9	.	few	TRBJ1-2
CASSLWPIFGDRPPPEGTQYF	TGTGCCAGCAGTTTATGGCCAATCTTCGGGGACAGGCCACCTCCGGAGGGGACCCAGTACTTC	TRBV27	TRBD1	.	TRBJ2-5
CSARPIEFPGLAGDSSYNEQFF	TGCAGTGCTAGGCCAATTGAGTTTCCGGGACTAGCGGGGGATAGCTCCTACAATGAGCAGTTCTTC	TRBV20-1	TRBD2	.	TRBJ2-1
CASSLTQNNEQFF	TGTGCCAGCAGCTTAACTCAGAACAATGAGCAGTTCTTC	TRBV7-6	.	few	TRBJ2-1
CASSHSGTEAFF	TGTGCCAGCAGCCATTCCGGCACTGAAGCTTTCTTT	TRBV7-9	.	few	TRBJ1-1
CASSQTSGGGTDTQYF	TGTGCCAGCAGTCAGACTAGCGGGGGGGGCACAGATACGCAGTATTTT	TRBV6-2/TRBV6-3	TRBD2	.	TRBJ2-3
CASSWAGGLEDTQYF	TGTGCCAGCAGTTGGGCGGGGGGGCTTGAAGATACGCAGTATTTT	TRBV27	TRBD2	.	TRBJ2-3
CASSPRTGGKETQYF	TGTGCCAGCAGCCCCCGGACAGGGGGGAAAGAGACCCAGTACTTC	TRBV5-4	TRBD1	many	TRBJ2-5
CATGDADRVGYNEQFF	TGTGCCACCGGGGACGCGGACAGGGTCGGTTACAATGAGCAGTTCTTC	TRBV24-1	TRBD1	.	TRBJ2-1
CASSSVGGATDTQYF	TGTGCCAGCAGCTCAGTAGGGGGCGCGACAGATACGCAGTATTTT	TRBV7-2	TRBD1	.	TRBJ2-3
CSALGWDSEEQYF	TGCAGTGCCCTGGGGTGGGACAGCGAAGAGCAGTACTTC	TRBV20-1	TRBD1	.	TRBJ2-7
CASRFLTSGAYEQYF	TGTGCCAGCAGGTTCTTGACTAGCGGGGCCTACGAGCAGTACTTC	TRBV7-2	TRBD2	few	TRBJ2-7
CASSEAVRGYAQETQYF	TGTGCCAGCAGTGAAGCGGTGCGGGGCTACGCCCAAGAGACCCAGTACTTC	TRBV2	.	.	TRBJ2-5
CASSQELGKGVGEQYF	TGTGCCAGCAGCCAAGAGCTCGGGAAAGGTGTCGGCGAGCAGTACTTC	TRBV14	.	.	TRBJ2-7
CASSGDYTEETQYF	TGTGCCAGCAGCGGGGACTACACCGAAGAGACCCAGTACTTC	TRBV28	TRBD2	.	TRBJ2-5
CASSLGPGQGADTQYF	TGTGCCAGCAGCTTAGGCCCGGGACAGGGGGCCGATACGCAGTATTTT	TRBV11-1	TRBD1	few	TRBJ2-3
CASTPGQGASEQYF	TGTGCCAGCACGCCGGGACAGGGGGCGAGTGAGCAGTACTTC	TRBV2	TRBD1	.	TRBJ2-7
CASSRGLRTYNEQFF	TGTGCCAGCAGCAGGGGACTTAGGACCTACAATGAGCAGTTCTTC	TRBV28	.	.	TRBJ2-1
CASSPPVGPDGYTF	TGTGCCAGCAGCCCCCCCGTGGGGCCCGATGGCTACACCTTC	TRBV7-6	.	.	TRBJ1-2
CASSLGGFGYTF	TGTGCCAGCAGTTTAGGAGGGTTTGGCTACACCTTC	TRBV28	.	large	TRBJ1-2
CASSPTGLGGETQYF	TGTGCCAGCAGCCCCACAGGGCTGGGGGGGGAGACCCAGTACTTC	TRBV11-2	.	many	TRBJ2-5
CASSPRTGYNEQFF	TGTGCCAGCAGCCCCCGGACAGGCTACAATGAGCAGTTCTTC	TRBV6-2/TRBV6-3	TRBD1	.	TRBJ2-1
CASSSGPGGLNEQFF	TGTGCCAGCAGCTCTGGGCCCGGCGGGTTAAATGAGCAGTTCTTC	TRBV5-4	.	many	TRBJ2-1
CASSSDPTGGDGYTF	TGTGCCAGCAGCTCCGACCCGACAGGGGGGGATGGCTACACCTTC	TRBV7-9	TRBD1	few	TRBJ1-2
CASSLGVLIHWSSYGQYF	TGCGCCAGCAGCTTGGGAGTCTTGATACACTGGAGCTCCTACGGGCAGTACTTC	TRBV5-1	.	.	TRBJ2-7